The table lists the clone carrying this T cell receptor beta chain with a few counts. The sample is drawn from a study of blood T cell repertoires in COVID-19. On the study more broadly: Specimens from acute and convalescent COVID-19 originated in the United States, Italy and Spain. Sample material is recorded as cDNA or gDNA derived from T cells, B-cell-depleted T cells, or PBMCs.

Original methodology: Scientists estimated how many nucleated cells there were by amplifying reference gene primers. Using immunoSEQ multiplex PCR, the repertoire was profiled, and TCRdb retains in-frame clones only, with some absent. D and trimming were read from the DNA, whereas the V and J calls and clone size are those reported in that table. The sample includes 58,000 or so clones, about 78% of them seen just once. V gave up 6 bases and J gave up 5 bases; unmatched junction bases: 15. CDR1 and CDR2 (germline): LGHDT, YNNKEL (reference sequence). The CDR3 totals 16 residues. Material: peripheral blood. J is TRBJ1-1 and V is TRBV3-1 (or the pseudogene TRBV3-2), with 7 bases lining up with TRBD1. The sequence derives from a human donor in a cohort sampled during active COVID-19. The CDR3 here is CASSRQGGVYVTEAFF. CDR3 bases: TGTGCCAGCAGTCGACAGGGTGGGGTTTACGTGACTGAAGCTTTCTTT.